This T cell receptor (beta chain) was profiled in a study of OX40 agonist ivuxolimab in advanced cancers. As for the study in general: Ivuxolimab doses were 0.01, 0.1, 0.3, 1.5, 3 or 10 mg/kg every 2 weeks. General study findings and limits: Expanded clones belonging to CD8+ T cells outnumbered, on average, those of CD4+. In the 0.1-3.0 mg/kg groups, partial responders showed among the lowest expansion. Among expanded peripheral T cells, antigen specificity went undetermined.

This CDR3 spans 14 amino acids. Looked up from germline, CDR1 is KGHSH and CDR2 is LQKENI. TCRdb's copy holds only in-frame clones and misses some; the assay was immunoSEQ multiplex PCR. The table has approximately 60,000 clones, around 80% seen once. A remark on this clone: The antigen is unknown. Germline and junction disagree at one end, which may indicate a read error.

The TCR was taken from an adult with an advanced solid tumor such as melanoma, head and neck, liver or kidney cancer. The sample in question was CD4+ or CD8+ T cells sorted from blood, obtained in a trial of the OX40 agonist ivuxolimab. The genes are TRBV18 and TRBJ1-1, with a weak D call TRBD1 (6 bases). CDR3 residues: CASSPYATGNTLPF. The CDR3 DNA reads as TGTGCCAGCTCACCATACGCGACAGGTAATACCCTCCCTTTT. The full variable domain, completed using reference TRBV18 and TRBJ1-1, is NAGVMQNPRHLVRRRGQEARLRCSPMKGHSHVYWYRQLPEEGLKFMVYLQKENIIDESGMPKERFSAEFPKEGPSILRIQQVVRGDSAAYFCASSPYATGNTLPFGQGTRLTVV.